Below are 30 T cell receptor beta chains sequenced from a single sample in a study of T cell responses to AZD1222 COVID-19 vaccine. The table came from immunoSEQ multiplex PCR; TCRdb's copy has only in-frame clones and leaves some out. The sample shows about 120,000 clones, about 91% of them seen only once. The source material was peripheral blood, sampled on day 0 of AZD1222 vaccination. Receptor source: an adult in good health.

The J gene is TRBJ2-5, the V gene TRBV6-1; a weak D match, TRBD2 (6 bases). The CDR3 has 14 amino acids. V was shortened by 3 bases and J by 5 bases, with 13 bases between the two germline ends. CDR1 and CDR2 from the germline V gene are MNHNS and SASEGT. CDR3: CASSEWGGDETQYF. In DNA, the CDR3 is TGTGCCAGCAGTGAGTGGGGCGGGGACGAGACCCAGTACTTC.

The rearrangement links TRBV27 to TRBJ2-7; tentative D call: TRBD2 (6 bases). This CDR3 contains 15 residues. V was shortened by 3 bases and J by 0 bases, with 12 bases between the two germline ends. In germline, CDR1 is MNHEY, CDR2 SMNVEV (reference sequence). CDR3 sequence: CASSFTSGSSYEQYF. Written as DNA, the CDR3 is TGTGCCAGCAGTTTCACCTCCGGGAGCTCCTACGAGCAGTACTTC.

V usage is TRBV3-1 (or the pseudogene TRBV3-2) and J usage is TRBJ2-5; maybe TRBD1 (6 bases). This CDR3 is built from 16 residues. Germline V gives CDR1 LGHDT, CDR2 YNNKEL (reference sequence). Trimming took 0 bases from V and 5 from J, leaving 16 bases between them. CDR3: CASSQDKGDGLETQYF. CDR3 sequence (DNA): TGTGCCAGCAGCCAAGATAAGGGGGATGGGTTGGAGACCCAGTACTTC.

The chain carries TRBV5-4 and TRBJ2-1, with a possible D match to TRBD1 (6 bases). Germline lookup yields CDR1 SGHNT and CDR2 YYREEE (reference sequence). The CDR3 totals 13 residues. The ends were cut back, 2 bases at V and 7 bases at J, with 10 bases in the middle. CDR3 nucleotides: TGTGCCAGCAGCTTCGACAGGAGGAATGAGCAGTTCTTC. Amino acids: CASSFDRRNEQFF. Based on the CDR3 plus reference TRBV5-4 and TRBJ2-1, the full variable domain is ETGVTQSPTHLIKTRGQQVTLRCSSQSGHNTVSWYQQALGQGPQFIFQYYREEENGRGNFPPRFSGLQFPNYSSELNVNALELDDSALYLCASSFDRRNEQFFGPGTRLTVL.

The chain recombines TRBV6-1 with TRBJ1-2, with 7 bases fitting TRBD1. The CDR3 spans 13 residues. Looked up from germline, CDR1 is MNHNS and CDR2 is SASEGT. V lost 3 bases, J lost 6 bases, and 4 bases stayed unmatched. The CDR3 DNA sequence: TGTGCCAGCAGTGATCCGACAGGGAATGGCTACACCTTC. Translating gives CASSDPTGNGYTF.

V gene TRBV7-9 combines with J gene TRBJ1-2; D not resolved. The CDR3 consists of 14 residues. V gave up 5 bases and J gave up 4 bases, with 14 bases separating them. The germline V gene encodes CDR1 SEHNR and CDR2 FQNEAQ (reference sequence). The CDR3 sequence is CASSPVAGSYGYTF. CDR3 DNA sequence: TGTGCCAGCAGCCCGGTGGCCGGGAGCTATGGCTACACCTTC.

This clone showed up just once. This sequence joins TRBV7-3 and TRBJ1-1; D remains unclear. CDR1 SGHTA and CDR2 FQGTGA come from the germline V gene. The CDR3 has 13 amino acids. Trimming pared 3 bases from V and 2 bases from J, leaving 7 bases between. The CDR3 DNA reads as TGTGCCAGCAGCTTTTTAGCTAACACTGAAGCTTTCTTT. The encoded protein is CASSFLANTEAFF. The full variable domain, with the rest looked up from reference TRBV7-3 and TRBJ1-1, is GAGVSQTPSNKVTEKGKYVELRCDPISGHTALYWYRQSLGQGPEFLIYFQGTGAADDSGLPNDRFFAVRPEGSVSTLKIQRTERGDSAVYLCASSFLANTEAFFGQGTRLTVV.

The rearrangement uses TRBV4-1 and TRBJ2-3, with D maybe TRBD1 (6 bases). The germline gives CDR1 MGHRA, CDR2 YSYEKL. V lost 6 bases, J lost 3 bases, and 16 bases lay in between. The CDR3 is 15 residues long. CDR3 amino acids: CASSHEGRGTDTQYF. In DNA form, the CDR3 reads TGCGCCAGCAGTCACGAGGGCAGGGGAACAGATACGCAGTATTTT.

The chain couples TRBV7-3 to TRBJ2-1; 9 positions match TRBD1. The CDR3 length is 16 residues. The germline V gene encodes CDR1 SGHTA and CDR2 FQGTGA. The J segment lost 9 bases and the V segment lost 5 bases, leaving 14 bases of the junction unmatched. The CDR3 DNA sequence: TGTGCCAGCAGCGCCGTGCCCGGGACAGGGCAGGGTGAGCAGTTCTTC. It specifies CASSAVPGTGQGEQFF.

V gene TRBV5-1 combines with J gene TRBJ1-2; TRBD1 matches at 8 bases. V lost 4 bases, J lost 7 bases, and 9 bases stayed unmatched. The CDR3 loop spans 14 amino acids. Looked up from germline, CDR1 is SGHRS and CDR2 is YFSETQ. CDR3 residues: CASSPGRTGPGYTF. CDR3 sequence (DNA): TGCGCCAGCAGCCCGGGCCGGACAGGGCCTGGCTACACCTTC.

This chain links TRBV6-5 with TRBJ1-2, with D possibly matching TRBD1 (6 bases). Germline V CDR1 and CDR2: MNHEY, SVGAGI. This CDR3 region has 15 residues. Trimming shortened V by 4 bases and J by 0 bases, and 12 bases separated the two germline ends. The CDR3 sequence: CASSLLGGANYGYTF. The CDR3 region has the DNA TGTGCCAGCAGTTTGTTAGGGGGGGCTAACTATGGCTACACCTTC.

This sequence joins TRBV7-8 and TRBJ1-1, with 8 bases identical to TRBD1. CDR1 is SGHVS, CDR2 FQNEAQ, per germline. J gave up 6 bases and V 3 bases, and 3 bases lay outside the gene matches. CDR3 length equals 13 residues. CDR3 nucleotides: TGTGCCAGCAGCTTCAACAGGGGGGCTGAAGCTTTCTTT. Protein product: CASSFNRGAEAFF.

The chain has TRBV19 and TRBJ1-6; 7 positions match TRBD1. Germline V lookup: CDR1 LNHDA, CDR2 SQIVND (reference sequence). CDR3 length: 12 residues. V was pared by 11 bases and J by 10 bases, with 8 bases of the junction left unmatched. In DNA form, the CDR3 reads TGTGCCGCTCAGACAGGGCGATCACCCCTCCACTTT. Its protein is CAAQTGRSPLHF.

V usage is TRBV30 and J usage is TRBJ2-2; 8 bases are a match to TRBD2. The CDR3 extends over 17 amino acids. With V trimmed by 0 bases and J by 2 bases, 8 bases remained unmatched. CDR1 is GTSNPN, CDR2 SVGIG, per germline (reference sequence). The CDR3 DNA follows: TGTGCCTGGAGTGTTCTGTTAGCGGGGCATAACACCGGGGAGCTGTTTTTT. Translation gives CAWSVLLAGHNTGELFF.

This clone came up once. The chain combines TRBV5-1 with TRBJ2-3, with D possibly TRBD2 on 5 matching bases. This CDR3 has 15 amino acids. Trimming cost V 0 bases and J 3 bases, with 11 bases left between them. Germline V gene lookup returns CDR1 SGHRS and CDR2 YFSETQ. CDR3 DNA sequence: TGCGCCAGCAGCTTGGACCGGGGAGAAACAGATACGCAGTATTTT. Its translation is CASSLDRGETDTQYF. The variable domain in full, with the rest retrieved from reference TRBV5-1 and TRBJ2-3, is KAGVTQTPRYLIKTRGQQVTLSCSPISGHRSVSWYQQTPGQGLQFLFEYFSETQRNKGNFPGRFSGRQFSNSRSEMNVSTLELGDSALYLCASSLDRGETDTQYFGPGTRLTVL.

The chain has TRBV28 and TRBJ2-1; 10 bases match TRBD2. This CDR3 comprises 19 residues. The J segment lost 2 bases and the V segment lost 8 bases, leaving 18 bases of the junction unmatched. CDR1 is MDHEN and CDR2 is SYDVKM in the germline V gene. CDR3 sequence (DNA): TGTGCCAGCCTCTCTGAGGCGTTCGCTAGCGGGAGCCCCTACAATGAGCAGTTCTTC. Protein product: CASLSEAFASGSPYNEQFF.

The genes are TRBV28 and TRBJ1-1; 9 nucleotides match TRBD1. There are 13 residues in the CDR3. The V and J ends lost 9 bases and 4 bases, in that order; junction bases with no gene match: 6. CDR1 is MDHEN and CDR2 is SYDVKM in the germline V gene. Here the CDR3 DNA reads TGTGCCAGGGTATCGGACAGGGGCACTGAAGCTTTCTTT. It translates to CARVSDRGTEAFF.

This chain links TRBV24-1 with TRBJ1-2; a possible D gene is TRBD1 (5 bases). Germline V CDR1 and CDR2: KGHDR, SFDVKD. The V end lost 2 bases, the J end lost 5 bases, and 14 bases lay between the germline ends. The CDR3 is made up of 15 amino acids. CDR3 bases: TGTGCCACCAGTGATTCGGAAACACAGGAATATGGCTACACCTTC. Translation gives CATSDSETQEYGYTF.

The chain joins TRBV18 to TRBJ2-2, with 8 positions matching TRBD1. This CDR3 has 17 amino acids. Per germline, CDR1 KGHSH and CDR2 LQKENI. V trimming: 1 base; J trimming: 1 base; junction bases outside the gene matches: 5. CDR3 DNA: TGTGCCAGCTCACCACGGGCCGGGACAGGGAACACCGGGGAGCTGTTTTTT. Translating it yields CASSPRAGTGNTGELFF.

The CDR3 DNA follows: TGTGCCAGCTCGCTAGACCGGACTAGCTTCGACGAGCAGTACTTC. Residues: CASSLDRTSFDEQYF. The chain links TRBV18 to TRBJ2-7; 8 bases fit TRBD2. V was clipped by 6 bases and J by 5 bases; unmatched bases: 12. The germline CDR1 and CDR2 sequences are KGHSH and LQKENI. The CDR3 is 15 residues long.

CDR3 nucleotide sequence: TGTGCCAGTAGCCGGGACAGGGACTACGAGCAGTACTTC. It is translated as CASSRDRDYEQYF. V usage is TRBV19 and J usage is TRBJ2-7, with 9 bases fitting TRBD1. V lost 6 bases, J lost 3 bases, and 3 bases stayed unmatched. The CDR3 sequence is 13 residues long. In germline, CDR1 is LNHDA, CDR2 SQIVND (reference sequence).

V usage is TRBV5-1 and J usage is TRBJ2-1, with 10 bases lining up with TRBD2. Germline V gene lookup returns CDR1 SGHRS and CDR2 YFSETQ. With 0 bases clipped from V and 7 bases from J, the junction kept 10 bases outside the gene matches. The CDR3 is made up of 17 amino acids. This chain's CDR3 is CASSLEVAGGSLNEQFF. CDR3 bases: TGCGCCAGCAGCTTGGAGGTAGCGGGGGGATCTTTAAATGAGCAGTTCTTC.

The chain is built from TRBV2 and TRBJ2-1; D is unresolved. Germline values: CDR1 SNHLY, CDR2 FYNNEI. V was clipped by 1 base and J by 5 bases, with 9 bases between them. The CDR3 covers 14 residues. The CDR3, as DNA: TGTGCCAGCAGTGAAGTTCTACCAGACAATGAGCAGTTCTTC. Translating gives CASSEVLPDNEQFF.

The chain has TRBV18 and TRBJ2-5; 11 bases are a match to TRBD2. Unmatched junction bases numbered 6, after V lost 3 bases and J lost 0 bases. Germline V gene data show CDR1 as KGHSH and CDR2 as LQKENI. The CDR3 is made up of 17 amino acids. DNA for the CDR3: TGTGCCAGCTCACCCCTGACTAGCGGGACCCACCAAGAGACCCAGTACTTC. Translating it yields CASSPLTSGTHQETQYF.

This clone was counted only a few times. As DNA, the CDR3 is TGTGCCTGGAGTTACCCGGGCCTCGCCACAGATACGCAGTATTTT. This codes for CAWSYPGLATDTQYF. This chain connects TRBV30 to TRBJ2-3; D remains ambiguous. Trimming took off 2 bases at V and 2 bases at J, with 14 bases between the two ends. CDR3 length equals 15 residues. Germline V gives CDR1 GTSNPN, CDR2 SVGIG (reference sequence).

This clone was counted between two and nine times. This chain uses TRBV4-3 with TRBJ1-1, with D unclear. Germline CDR1 and CDR2: LGHNA and YSLEER. The CDR3 is made up of 17 amino acids. Trimming removed 1 base from V and 7 bases from J, with 22 bases in between. CDR3 sequence reads: CASSQGSLRSFWGEAFF. The CDR3 DNA reads TGCGCCAGCAGCCAAGGAAGTTTACGCTCCTTCTGGGGTGAAGCTTTCTTT.

Within the sample, this clone is medium-sized (0.01 to 0.1%). The chain links TRBV5-4 to TRBJ2-3; tentative D call: TRBD1 (6 bases). The CDR3 is 15 amino acids. Germline V gene sequence: CDR1 SGHNT, CDR2 YYREEE (reference sequence). Trimming left V 2 bases short and J 2 bases short, with 12 bases between. DNA for the CDR3: TGTGCCAGCAGCTTACCCGGGACAAACACAGATACGCAGTATTTT. Amino acids: CASSLPGTNTDTQYF.

The J gene is TRBJ1-6, the V gene TRBV5-8; TRBD1 matches at 10 bases. Per the germline V gene, CDR1 is SGHTS and CDR2 is YDEGEE. V shed 3 bases and J 9 bases; nucleotides not matched to a gene: 6. The CDR3 consists of 15 residues. This CDR3 is CASSYRDRGTSPLHF. The CDR3 DNA is TGTGCCAGCAGCTACCGGGACAGGGGCACTTCACCCCTCCACTTT. Full variable domain (rest looked up from reference TRBV5-8 and TRBJ1-6): EAGVTQSPTHLIKTRGQQATLRCSPISGHTSVYWYQQALGLGLQFLLWYDEGEERNRGNFPPRFSGRQFPNYSSELNVNALELEDSALYLCASSYRDRGTSPLHFGNGTRLTVT.

J is TRBJ1-1 and V is TRBV12-3 or TRBV12-4; the D is unclear. The V and J ends lost 3 bases and 1 base respectively, with 6 bases between them. CDR3 length equals 13 residues. Written as DNA, the CDR3 is TGTGCCAGCAGTTTTCTGGAGAACACTGAAGCTTTCTTT. Its protein is CASSFLENTEAFF.

The chain is built from TRBV7-6 and TRBJ1-1; no reliable D call. The V end was cut by 0 bases, the J end by 2 bases, with 19 bases between. Germline CDR1 reads SGHVS; CDR2 reads FNYEAQ. This CDR3 has 18 residues. This CDR3 is CASSLALWQRRGNTEAFF. In DNA, the CDR3 is TGTGCCAGCAGCTTAGCTCTATGGCAGCGTCGGGGTAACACTGAAGCTTTCTTT.